The source of this T cell receptor (beta chain) is a study of blood T cell repertoires in COVID-19. Data came from immunoSEQ multiplex PCR; TCRdb stores just in-frame clones and leaves some out. The sample shows 250,000 to 400,000 clones, about nine tenths of them seen only once. The origin of this receptor is a man aged 55-75 years who had recovered from COVID-19. Material: PBMCs or T cells enriched from blood (not recorded which).

For the CDR3, the DNA is TGTGCCAGCAGCCCCCAGGCTGGCATACGCGGGGGAGCCTACAATGAGCAGTTCTTC. It encodes CASSPQAGIRGGAYNEQFF. This chain joins TRBV7-2 and TRBJ2-1, with TRBD2 matching 7 bases. V lost 5 bases to trimming and J lost 2 bases; unmatched junction nucleotides: 18. The CDR3 runs 19 residues. Germline CDR1 SGHTA, CDR2 FQGNSA.